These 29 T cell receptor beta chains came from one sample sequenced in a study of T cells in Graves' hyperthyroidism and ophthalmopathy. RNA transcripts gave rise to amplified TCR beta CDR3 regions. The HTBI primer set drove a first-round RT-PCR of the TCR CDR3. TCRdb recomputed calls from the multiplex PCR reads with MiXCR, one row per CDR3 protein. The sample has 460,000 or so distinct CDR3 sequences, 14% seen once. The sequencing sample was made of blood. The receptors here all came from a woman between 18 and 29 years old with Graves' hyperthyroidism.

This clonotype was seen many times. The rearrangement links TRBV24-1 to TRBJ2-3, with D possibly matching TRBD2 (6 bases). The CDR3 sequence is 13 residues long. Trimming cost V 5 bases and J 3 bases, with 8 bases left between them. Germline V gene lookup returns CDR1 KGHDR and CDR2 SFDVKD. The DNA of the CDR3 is TGTGCCACCAGTGCAGGGAGGACAGATACGCAGTATTTT. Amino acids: CATSAGRTDTQYF.

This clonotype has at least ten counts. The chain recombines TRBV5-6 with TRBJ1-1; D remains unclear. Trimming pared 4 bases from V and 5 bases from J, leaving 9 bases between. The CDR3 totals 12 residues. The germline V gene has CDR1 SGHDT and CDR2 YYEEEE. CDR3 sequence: CASSARRTEAFF. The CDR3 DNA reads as TGTGCCAGCAGCGCACGGAGGACTGAAGCTTTCTTT. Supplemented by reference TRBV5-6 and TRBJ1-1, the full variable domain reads DAGVTQSPTHLIKTRGQQVTLRCSPKSGHDTVSWYQQALGQGPQFIFQYYEEEERQRGNFPDRFSGHQFPNYSSELNVNALLLGDSALYLCASSARRTEAFFGQGTRLTVV.

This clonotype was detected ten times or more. The CDR3 loop reads CASSLLSLTDTQYF. In nucleotides, the CDR3 is TGTGCCAGCAGCCTACTATCTCTCACAGATACGCAGTATTTT. The chain links TRBV14 to TRBJ2-3; D uncertain. Trimming cost V 4 bases and J 2 bases, with 10 bases left between them. The CDR3 loop spans 14 amino acids. Germline CDR1 reads SGHDN; CDR2 reads FVKESK.

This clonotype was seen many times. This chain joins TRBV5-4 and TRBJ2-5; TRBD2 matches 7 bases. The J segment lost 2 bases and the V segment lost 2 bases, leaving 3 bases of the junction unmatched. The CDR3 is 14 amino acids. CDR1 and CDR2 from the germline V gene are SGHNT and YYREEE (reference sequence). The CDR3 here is CASSLAGRQETQYF. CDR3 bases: TGTGCCAGCAGCTTAGCGGGAAGGCAAGAGACCCAGTACTTC.

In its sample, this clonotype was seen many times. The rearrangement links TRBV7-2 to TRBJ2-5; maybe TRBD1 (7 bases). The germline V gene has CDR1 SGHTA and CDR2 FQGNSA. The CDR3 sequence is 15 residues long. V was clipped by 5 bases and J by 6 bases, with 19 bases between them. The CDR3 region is CASSLAGGGPKTQYF. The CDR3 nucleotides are TGTGCCAGCAGCCTCGCAGGAGGGGGCCCTAAGACCCAGTACTTC.

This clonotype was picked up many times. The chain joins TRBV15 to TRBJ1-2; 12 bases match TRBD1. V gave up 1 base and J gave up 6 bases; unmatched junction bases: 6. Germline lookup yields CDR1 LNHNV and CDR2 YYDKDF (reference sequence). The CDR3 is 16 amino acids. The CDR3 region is CATSRVRDRGQDGYTF. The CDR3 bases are TGTGCCACCAGCAGAGTACGGGACAGGGGGCAGGATGGCTACACCTTC.

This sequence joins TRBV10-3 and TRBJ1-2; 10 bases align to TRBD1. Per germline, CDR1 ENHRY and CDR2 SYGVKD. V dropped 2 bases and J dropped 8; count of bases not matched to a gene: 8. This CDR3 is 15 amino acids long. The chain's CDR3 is CAISEPGQGVGGYTF. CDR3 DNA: TGTGCCATCAGTGAGCCCGGACAGGGGGTGGGAGGCTACACCTTC.

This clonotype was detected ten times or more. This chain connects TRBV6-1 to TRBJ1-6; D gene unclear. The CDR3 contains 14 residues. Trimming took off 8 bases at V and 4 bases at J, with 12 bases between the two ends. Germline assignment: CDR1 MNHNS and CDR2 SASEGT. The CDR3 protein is CASVAGPYNSPLHF. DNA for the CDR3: TGTGCCAGCGTGGCAGGACCATATAATTCACCCCTCCACTTT.

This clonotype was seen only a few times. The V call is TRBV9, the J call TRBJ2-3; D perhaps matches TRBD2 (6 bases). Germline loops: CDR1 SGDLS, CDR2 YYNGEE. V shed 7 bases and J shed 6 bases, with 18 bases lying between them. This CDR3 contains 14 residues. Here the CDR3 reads CASAPSASEDTQYF. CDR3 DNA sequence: TGTGCCAGCGCCCCATCGGCTAGCGAGGATACGCAGTATTTT.

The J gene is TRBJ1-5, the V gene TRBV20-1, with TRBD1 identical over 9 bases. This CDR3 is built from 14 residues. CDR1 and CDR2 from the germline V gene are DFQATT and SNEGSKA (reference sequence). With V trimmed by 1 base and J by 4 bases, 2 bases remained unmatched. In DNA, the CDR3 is TGCAGTGCTAGAGTGGGACAGGGAAATCAGCCCCAGCATTTT. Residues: CSARVGQGNQPQHF.

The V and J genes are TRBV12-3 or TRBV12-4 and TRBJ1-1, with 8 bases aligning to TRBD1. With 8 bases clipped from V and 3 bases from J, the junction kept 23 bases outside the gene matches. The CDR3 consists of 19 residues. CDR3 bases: TGTGCCAGCGGCACGGGGAGGGGCGGACAGGGTCAGGGAGACACTGAAGCTTTCTTT. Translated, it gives CASGTGRGGQGQGDTEAFF.

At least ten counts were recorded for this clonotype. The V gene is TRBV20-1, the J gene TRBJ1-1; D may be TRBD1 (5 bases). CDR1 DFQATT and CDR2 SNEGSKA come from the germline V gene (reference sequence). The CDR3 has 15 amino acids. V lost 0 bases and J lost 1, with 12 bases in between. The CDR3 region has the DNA TGCAGTGCTAGAGACCCCGACGGGGGGAACACTGAAGCTTTCTTT. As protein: CSARDPDGGNTEAFF.

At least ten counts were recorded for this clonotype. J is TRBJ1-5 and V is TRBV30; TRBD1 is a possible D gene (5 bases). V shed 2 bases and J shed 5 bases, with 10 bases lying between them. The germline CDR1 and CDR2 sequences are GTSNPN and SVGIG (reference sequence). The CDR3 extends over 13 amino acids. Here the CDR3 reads CAWSMTQDQPQHF. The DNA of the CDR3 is TGTGCCTGGAGTATGACACAGGATCAGCCCCAGCATTTT.

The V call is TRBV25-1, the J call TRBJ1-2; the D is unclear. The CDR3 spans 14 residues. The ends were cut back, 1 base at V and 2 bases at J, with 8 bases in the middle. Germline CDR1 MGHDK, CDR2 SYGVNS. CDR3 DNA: TGTGCCAGCAGTGAATGGGAACAGAACTATGGCTACACCTTC. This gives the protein CASSEWEQNYGYTF.

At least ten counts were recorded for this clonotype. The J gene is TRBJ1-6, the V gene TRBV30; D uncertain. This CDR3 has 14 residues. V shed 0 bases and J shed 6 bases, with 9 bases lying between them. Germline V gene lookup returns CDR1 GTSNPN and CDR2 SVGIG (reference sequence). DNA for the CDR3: TGTGCCTGGAGTGTCCCAAAAGTTAATTCACCCCTCCACTTT. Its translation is CAWSVPKVNSPLHF.

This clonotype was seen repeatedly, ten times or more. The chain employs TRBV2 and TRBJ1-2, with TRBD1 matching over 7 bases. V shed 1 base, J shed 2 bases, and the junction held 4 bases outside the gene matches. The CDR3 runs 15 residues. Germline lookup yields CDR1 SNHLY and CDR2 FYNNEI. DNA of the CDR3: TGTGCCAGCAGTGAAGAGGGGACAGTGAACTATGGCTACACCTTC. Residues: CASSEEGTVNYGYTF.

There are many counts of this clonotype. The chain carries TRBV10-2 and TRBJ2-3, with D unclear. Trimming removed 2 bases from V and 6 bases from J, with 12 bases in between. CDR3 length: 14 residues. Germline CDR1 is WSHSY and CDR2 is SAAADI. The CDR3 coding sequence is TGCGCCAGCAGTGAGGGGGTGGCAGTGGATACGCAGTATTTT. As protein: CASSEGVAVDTQYF.

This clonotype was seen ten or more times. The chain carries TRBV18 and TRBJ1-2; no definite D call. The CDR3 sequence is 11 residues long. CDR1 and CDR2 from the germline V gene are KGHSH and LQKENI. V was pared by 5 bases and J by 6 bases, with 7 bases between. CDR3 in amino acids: CASSVRNGYTF. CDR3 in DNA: TGTGCCAGCTCAGTTCGGAATGGCTACACCTTC.

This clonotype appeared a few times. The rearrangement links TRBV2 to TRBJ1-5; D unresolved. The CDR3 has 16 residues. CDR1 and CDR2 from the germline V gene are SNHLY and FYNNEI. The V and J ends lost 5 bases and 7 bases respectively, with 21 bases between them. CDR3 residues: CASSIYLRSYIQPQHF. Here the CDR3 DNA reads TGTGCCAGCAGTATCTACTTACGGTCTTATATACAGCCCCAGCATTTT.

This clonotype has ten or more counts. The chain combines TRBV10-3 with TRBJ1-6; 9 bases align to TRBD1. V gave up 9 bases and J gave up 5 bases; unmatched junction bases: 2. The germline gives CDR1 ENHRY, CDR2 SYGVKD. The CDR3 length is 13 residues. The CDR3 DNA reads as TGTGCCATTAGGACAGGGGATAATTCACCCCTCCACTTT. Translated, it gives CAIRTGDNSPLHF.

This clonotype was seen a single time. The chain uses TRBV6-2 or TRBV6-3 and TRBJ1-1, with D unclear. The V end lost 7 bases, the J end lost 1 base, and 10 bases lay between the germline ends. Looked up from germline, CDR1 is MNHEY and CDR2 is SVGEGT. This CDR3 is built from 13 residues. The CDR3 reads CASTRVENTEAFF. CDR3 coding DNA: TGTGCCAGCACCCGGGTCGAGAACACTGAAGCTTTCTTT.

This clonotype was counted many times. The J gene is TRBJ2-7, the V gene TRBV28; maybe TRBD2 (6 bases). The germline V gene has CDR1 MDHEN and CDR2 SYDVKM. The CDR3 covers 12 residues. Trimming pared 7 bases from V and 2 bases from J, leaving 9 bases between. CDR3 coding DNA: TGTGCCAGCAAGCGGGCAGCCTACGAGCAGTACTTC. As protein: CASKRAAYEQYF.

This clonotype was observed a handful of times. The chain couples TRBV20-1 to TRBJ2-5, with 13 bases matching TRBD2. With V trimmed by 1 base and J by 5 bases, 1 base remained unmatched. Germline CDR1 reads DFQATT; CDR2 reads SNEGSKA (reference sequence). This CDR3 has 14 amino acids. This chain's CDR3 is CSARVLAGGETQYF. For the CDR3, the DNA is TGCAGTGCTAGAGTACTAGCGGGAGGGGAGACCCAGTACTTC.

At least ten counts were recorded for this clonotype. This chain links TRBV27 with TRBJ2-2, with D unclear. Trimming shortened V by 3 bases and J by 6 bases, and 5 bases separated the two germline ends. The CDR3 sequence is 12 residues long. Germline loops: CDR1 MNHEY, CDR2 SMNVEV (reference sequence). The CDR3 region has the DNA TGTGCCAGCAGTTTGTGGCCCGGGGAGCTGTTTTTT. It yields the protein CASSLWPGELFF.

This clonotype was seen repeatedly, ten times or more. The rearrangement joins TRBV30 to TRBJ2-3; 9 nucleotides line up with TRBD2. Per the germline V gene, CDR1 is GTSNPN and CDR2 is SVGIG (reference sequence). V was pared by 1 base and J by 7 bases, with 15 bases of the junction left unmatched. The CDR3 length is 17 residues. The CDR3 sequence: CAWSGVSGSEWLYTQYF. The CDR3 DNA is TGTGCCTGGAGTGGGGTTAGCGGGAGCGAGTGGCTATATACGCAGTATTTT.

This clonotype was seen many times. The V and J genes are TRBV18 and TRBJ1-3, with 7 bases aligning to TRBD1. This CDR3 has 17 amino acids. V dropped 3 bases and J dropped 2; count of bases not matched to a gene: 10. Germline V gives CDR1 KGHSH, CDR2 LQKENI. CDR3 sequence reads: CASSPRQGLTPGNTIYF. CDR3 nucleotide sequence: TGTGCCAGCTCACCCCGACAGGGACTTACCCCTGGAAACACCATATATTTT.

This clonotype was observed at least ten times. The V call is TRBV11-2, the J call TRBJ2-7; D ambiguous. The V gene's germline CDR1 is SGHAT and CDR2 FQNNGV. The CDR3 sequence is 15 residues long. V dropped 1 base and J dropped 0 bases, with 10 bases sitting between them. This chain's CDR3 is CASSLGASYSYEQYF. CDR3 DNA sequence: TGTGCCAGCAGCTTAGGGGCCTCCTACTCCTACGAGCAGTACTTC.

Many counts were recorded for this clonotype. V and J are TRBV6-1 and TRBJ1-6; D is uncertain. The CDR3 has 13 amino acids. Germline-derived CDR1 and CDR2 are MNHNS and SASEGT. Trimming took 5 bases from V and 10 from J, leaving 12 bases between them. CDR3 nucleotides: TGTGCCAGCAGTAGGGAAATAGAATCACCCCTCCACTTT. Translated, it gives CASSREIESPLHF.

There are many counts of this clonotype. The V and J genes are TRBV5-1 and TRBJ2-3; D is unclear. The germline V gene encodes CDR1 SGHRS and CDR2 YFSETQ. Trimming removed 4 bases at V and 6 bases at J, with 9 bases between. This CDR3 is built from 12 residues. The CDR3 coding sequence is TGCGCCAGCAGCCCGGGTGTGGATACGCAGTATTTT. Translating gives CASSPGVDTQYF.